This TCR beta chain was found in a study of shared clonotypes between healthy human individuals. As for the study in general: The composition of the donors was a couple of women and three men aged 18 to 49. Study findings and constraints: Rarefaction demonstrated incomplete sorted-subset sequencing despite large depth.

The assay ran at deep level. Per the study methods: Filtering differed, since immunoSEQ gave only junction sequences and no quality scores. Profiling relied on immunoSEQ multiplex PCR, and the TCRdb table lists in-frame clones only, not all of them. The V and J calls and clone size come from that table; D and trimming were worked out from the DNA. The sample has under 750,000 clones; approximately 72% are singletons. For this clone: The antigen is unknown.

Germline lookup yields CDR1 SGHNT and CDR2 YENEEA. This CDR3 has 14 residues. Trimming stripped 0 bases from V and 9 bases from J, with 14 bases between. This clonotype was sampled from a woman aged 30 to 39 in good health. The chain couples TRBV11-3 to TRBJ1-1; D unresolved. Sequencing was performed on memory CD4+ T cells sorted from blood. The sample's subset: CD45RA-negative fraction. The CDR3 here is CASSLDQPSRKAFF. In DNA form, the CDR3 reads TGTGCCAGCAGCTTAGATCAGCCCAGTAGGAAAGCTTTCTTT.